This T cell receptor beta chain was sequenced during a study of molecular identifiers for immune sequencing clone quantification. Study-wide findings and caveats: Investigators reportedly could detect spiked Jurkat TCR RNA from one cell among over 750,000 naive cells.

Naive CD8 libraries were made from roughly 21,000 to 960,000 sorted cells, and they used 10%, 30% or 50% RNA. TCRdb fed the PCR reads into MiXCR, producing one record per CDR3 protein. This table holds some 650,000 distinct CDR3 sequences, about 20% found once. This clonotype has a count of ten or more. Its antigen is currently unknown. Sequencing was done on a sample of naive CD8+ T cells from blood, with Jurkat cell RNA spiked in. Subset here: FACS-sorted CD8+CD4-CCR7+CD45RA+ naive T cells. The receptor was derived from a human donor in good health. Some libraries in this study had Jurkat cell RNA spiked in.

This chain's CDR3 is CASSRDRGWNQPQHF. CDR3 bases: TGTGCCAGCTCGCGGGACAGGGGTTGGAATCAGCCCCAGCATTTT. This rearrangement joins TRBV18 to TRBJ1-5; 10 nucleotides match TRBD1. The CDR3 covers 15 residues. Germline V gene data show CDR1 as KGHSH and CDR2 as LQKENI. The ends lost 6 bases at V and 4 bases at J; junction bases unmatched: 6. Supplemented by reference TRBV18 and TRBJ1-5, the full variable domain reads NAGVMQNPRHLVRRRGQEARLRCSPMKGHSHVYWYRQLPEEGLKFMVYLQKENIIDESGMPKERFSAEFPKEGPSILRIQQVVRGDSAAYFCASSRDRGWNQPQHFGDGTRLSIL.